Following are 16 T cell receptor beta chains from one sample sequenced in a study of sequential checkpoint blockade in melanoma. Treatment in this sample: randomized to nivolumab then ipilimumab (arm A) or the reverse (arm B). Method: immunoSEQ multiplex PCR; TCRdb's copy keeps in-frame clones and lacks some. The table lists around 15,000 clones, 77% of them singletons, with approximately 30% in the top ten. The starting material was CD8+ T cells sorted from blood (inferred from file names), obtained from a patient given nivolumab and ipilimumab in sequence. These receptors were obtained from a human donor with melanoma.

This chain links TRBV2 with TRBJ2-7, with TRBD1 matching 10 bases. The V and J ends lost 7 bases and 5 bases, in that order; junction bases with no gene match: 8. The CDR3 runs to 14 residues. Per the germline V gene, CDR1 is SNHLY and CDR2 is FYNNEI. The CDR3 bases are TGTGCCAGCATGTTGGGACAGGGGATTCACGAGCAGTACTTC. Protein sequence: CASMLGQGIHEQYF.

The chain recombines TRBV6-5 with TRBJ2-1; D ambiguous. V gave up 2 bases and J gave up 9 bases, with 17 bases separating them. This CDR3 spans 15 amino acids. Germline V lookup: CDR1 MNHEY, CDR2 SVGAGI. The CDR3: CASSYVDARFGEQFF. The CDR3 nucleotides are TGTGCCAGCAGTTACGTAGATGCCCGGTTTGGTGAGCAGTTCTTC.

The chain links TRBV4-1 to TRBJ1-1; 10 nucleotides align to TRBD1. There are 15 residues in the CDR3. The V segment lost 4 bases and the J segment 5 bases; nucleotides outside the gene matches: 7. CDR1 and CDR2 (germline): MGHRA, YSYEKL. The CDR3 loop is CASSLRGQGSTEAFF. The CDR3 DNA reads TGCGCCAGCAGCCTACGGGGACAGGGGAGTACTGAAGCTTTCTTT.

This clone was recorded a few times. The chain combines TRBV10-2 with TRBJ1-3; D perhaps matches TRBD1 (5 bases). The germline gives CDR1 WSHSY, CDR2 SAAADI. The CDR3 covers 15 residues. Deletions cut 0 bases from V and 4 bases from J, with 10 bases between. In nucleotides, the CDR3 is TGCGCCAGCAGTGAGTCAGAGGCAGGGGGAAACACCATATATTTT. This gives the protein CASSESEAGGNTIYF.

The chain joins TRBV7-9 to TRBJ1-2, with 9 positions matching TRBD1. Looked up from germline, CDR1 is SEHNR and CDR2 is FQNEAQ (reference sequence). V shed 0 bases and J 8 bases; nucleotides not matched to a gene: 10. There are 16 residues in the CDR3. This CDR3 reads CASSLAYRDRESGYTF. The DNA of the CDR3 is TGTGCCAGCAGCTTAGCTTACCGGGACAGGGAAAGCGGCTACACCTTC.

J is TRBJ2-1 and V is TRBV2, with D perhaps TRBD1 (5 bases). The V gene lost 7 bases and the J gene lost 5 bases, with 18 bases spanning the gap. Germline V CDR1 and CDR2: SNHLY, FYNNEI. CDR3 length: 15 residues. The CDR3 spells CASTRRQKLNNEQFF. The CDR3 nucleotides read TGTGCCAGCACCAGGCGACAGAAACTAAACAATGAGCAGTTCTTC. The full variable domain, rest sourced from reference TRBV2 and TRBJ2-1, is EPEVTQTPSHQVTQMGQEVILRCVPISNHLYFYWYRQILGQKVEFLVSFYNNEISEKSEIFDDQFSVERPDGSNFTLKIRSTKLEDSAMYFCASTRRQKLNNEQFFGPGTRLTVL.

The V and J genes are TRBV6-5 and TRBJ2-5; 10 positions match TRBD2. The germline V gene encodes CDR1 MNHEY and CDR2 SVGAGI. This CDR3 has 14 amino acids. With 5 bases clipped from V and 6 bases from J, the junction kept 6 bases outside the gene matches. CDR3: CASSPLSGGQTQYF. The DNA of the CDR3 is TGTGCCAGCAGTCCCCTTAGCGGGGGGCAGACCCAGTACTTC.

The rearrangement joins TRBV5-1 to TRBJ1-6, with 8 bases lining up with TRBD1. Germline V CDR1 and CDR2: SGHRS, YFSETQ. This CDR3 is built from 16 residues. V trimming: 3 bases; J trimming: 5 bases; junction bases outside the gene matches: 7. The CDR3: CASSSPDRENNSPLHF. The CDR3 nucleotides read TGCGCCAGCAGCTCGCCGGACAGGGAAAATAATTCACCCCTCCACTTT.

This chain connects TRBV19 to TRBJ2-2; a possible D gene is TRBD1 (5 bases). The CDR3 spans 13 residues. V shed 9 bases and J shed 4 bases, with 12 bases lying between them. CDR1 LNHDA and CDR2 SQIVND come from the germline V gene (reference sequence). The CDR3 here is CASWQGSTGELFF. DNA for the CDR3: TGTGCCAGCTGGCAGGGCTCCACCGGGGAGCTGTTTTTT.

The chain employs TRBV2 and TRBJ1-6; perhaps TRBD1 as D (6 bases). Trimming took 5 bases from V and 6 from J, leaving 20 bases between them. Germline V gene lookup returns CDR1 SNHLY and CDR2 FYNNEI. The CDR3 length is 17 residues. This CDR3 is CASSKTYPGHINSPLHF. The CDR3 coding sequence is TGTGCCAGCAGTAAGACTTACCCGGGACATATTAATTCACCCCTCCACTTT.

J is TRBJ2-1 and V is TRBV27, with unresolved D. CDR3 length: 12 amino acids. From germline, CDR1 is MNHEY and CDR2 SMNVEV (reference sequence). The V end lost 5 bases, the J end lost 7 bases, and 9 bases lay between the germline ends. The DNA for the CDR3 is TGTGCCAGCAGTCCTCACTCGAATGAGCAGTTCTTC. Amino acids: CASSPHSNEQFF.

This chain links TRBV11-2 with TRBJ2-1; 7 bases are shared with TRBD2. The V gene's germline CDR1 is SGHAT and CDR2 FQNNGV. V gave up 6 bases and J gave up 7 bases; unmatched junction bases: 6. The CDR3 is 13 residues long. CDR3 DNA: TGTGCCAGCAGGTATCTAGCGGAGAATGAGCAGTTCTTC. This sequence encodes CASRYLAENEQFF.

V usage is TRBV10-2 and J usage is TRBJ2-7; 10 nucleotides align to TRBD2. The germline V gene has CDR1 WSHSY and CDR2 SAAADI. After removal of 2 bases from V and 2 bases from J, the junction contained 3 bases not matched to a gene. The CDR3 consists of 15 residues. CDR3 amino acids: CASSEALAGPYEQYF. CDR3 nucleotide sequence: TGCGCCAGCAGTGAGGCACTAGCGGGACCCTACGAGCAGTACTTC.

The chain combines TRBV28 with TRBJ1-5; D is uncertain. V lost 5 bases to trimming and J lost 4 bases, with 12 bases between them. This CDR3 comprises 14 residues. CDR1 and CDR2 from the germline V gene are MDHEN and SYDVKM. The CDR3 region is CASSPASGNQPQHF. As DNA, the CDR3 is TGTGCCAGCAGTCCAGCCTCGGGAAATCAGCCCCAGCATTTT.

The V and J genes are TRBV15 and TRBJ1-6, with D perhaps matching TRBD1 (5 bases). CDR3 length: 15 amino acids. Germline CDR1 reads LNHNV; CDR2 reads YYDKDF (reference sequence). Deletions cut 0 bases from V and 9 bases from J, with 12 bases between. The CDR3 DNA reads as TGTGCCACCAGCAGAGACAGGGACTGGGGTTCACCCCTCCACTTT. Encoded protein: CATSRDRDWGSPLHF.

Written as DNA, the CDR3 is TGTGCCAGCAGCGTAAGGCCGGACAGGGGCTTAAACGAGCAGTACTTC. Its translation: CASSVRPDRGLNEQYF. This chain joins TRBV9 and TRBJ2-7; 9 bases are a match to TRBD1. The CDR3 loop spans 16 amino acids. Germline values: CDR1 SGDLS, CDR2 YYNGEE. V lost 1 base to trimming and J lost 5 bases; unmatched junction nucleotides: 10.